This T cell receptor beta chain derives from a study of shared clonotypes between healthy human individuals. It was into CD45RA+ naive and CD45RA-negative memory subsets that the CD4+ cells were split. Study-wide results and limits: At large depth, rarefaction still showed sorted-subset sequencing to be incomplete.

Profiling relied on immunoSEQ multiplex PCR, and the TCRdb table lists in-frame clones only, not all of them. The repertoire holds some 2,000,000 clones, with approximately 95% as singletons. Germline V CDR1 and CDR2: SEHNR, FQNEAQ (reference sequence). The CDR3 is 15 amino acids. Losses at the gene ends were 3 bases for V and 2 bases for J; bases not matched to a gene: 2. This clone is a singleton in its sample. Antigen: not known. Other DNA sequences from this sample encode an identical CDR3 as well. This receptor was obtained from a man aged 18-30 years in good health. The chain recombines TRBV7-9 with TRBJ2-1, with 9 bases fitting TRBD2. Sequencing was done on a sample of naive CD4+ T cells sorted from blood. Subset meaning: CD45RA+ positively selected. CDR3 residues: CASSFLAGPYNEQFF. The CDR3 DNA reads TGTGCCAGCAGCTTTCTAGCGGGACCCTACAATGAGCAGTTCTTC.